This T cell receptor beta chain came from a study of monozygotic twins with inflammatory bowel disease (dated by TCRdb to about 2019). Turning to the overall study: The full study comprised some 30 monozygotic twin pairs: nine German pairs (four IBD-concordant, five IBD-discordant) and 19 IBD-discordant Danish pairs. The search for disease-associated traits relied mainly on comparing, within discordant pairs, IBD patients with their genetically identical healthy co-twins. Each individual had, on average, about 151 000 unique TCRalpha sequences and 181 000 unique TCRbeta sequences available for analysis. Results the study describes overall, beyond this receptor: Compared with healthy twins, IBD patients shared fewer clonotypes with other individuals, and the difference was most pronounced in patients with signs of disease activity. Concordant and discordant twins showed no difference in repertoire similarity, possibly because of limited statistical power. The analysis was unable to tell different T cell subtypes apart. TCRbeta repertoire diversity, by inverse Simpson index, was decreased in IBD patients compared with their healthy co-twins. No single strong signal or clonotype linked to IBD turned up in the results, so the idea that one exists was not supported. Because patients were on differing immunosuppressive treatments, the repertoires may have picked up extra background noise and inter-individual variability.

The library was prepared using 5' RACE. Each TCR library was prepared from 3,500 to 4,500 ng of total RNA. For each sample, cDNA was synthesized in eight separate reactions using SMARTScribe reverse transcriptase. During cDNA synthesis, unique molecular identifiers containing a 6-nucleotide sample barcode were introduced by template switching. TCRalpha and TCRbeta cDNA was amplified in two nested PCRs of approximately 17 and 9 cycles, and bead purification was carried out after each PCR. Before amplification, the cDNA was both treated with uracil DNA-glycosylase and purified with the QIAquick PCR purification kit. The second PCR added Illumina TruSeq-compatible adapters along with sample-specific barcodes. Library quality and concentration were assessed using TapeStation and Qubit, and approximately 5 ng of each library was pooled. Pooled libraries were sequenced on an Illumina HiSeq2500 single-index Rapid Run with 2 x 100 bp reads and custom sequencing primers. On the study's bioinformatics: PCR and sequencing errors were corrected by UMI-based consensus assembly using MiGEC version 1.2.6. V(D)J alignment, clonotype assembly and CDR3 extraction were performed with MiXCR version 2.1.1. To normalise gene usage, clonotype sharing and MAIT/NKT TCR abundance, the top 1000, 10 000 and 20 000 clonotypes in each sample were analysed. Diversity was computed as the inverse Simpson index with the vegan R package after downsampling to 27 000 UMIs. Statistical testing used paired Mann-Whitney U tests on the discordant twin pairs and applied Benjamini-Hochberg correction for multiple testing. After the reads were reprocessed by TCRdb, one entry was made per CDR3 protein sequence, with no DNA. TCRdb, rather than the study authors, made the V and J calls. Per the sample table, the count is hundreds of thousands of distinct CDR3 sequences. The ten largest account for about 2.3% of the sample.

In regard to this clonotype: The clone's antigen remains unknown.

CDR1 SGHRS and CDR2 YFSETQ are derived from the germline V gene. The CDR3, cysteine through phenylalanine, is 16 amino acids long. No DNA was logged. From each donor, an approximately 2.3 ml peripheral blood sample was collected into PAXgene tubes and kept at -80 degrees C. Without any T cell sorting, total RNA was extracted from whole blood using the PAXgene blood miRNA kit on an automated QIAcube. Peripheral blood from monozygotic twin pairs, either concordant or discordant for inflammatory bowel disease, underwent deep TCRalpha and TCRbeta repertoire profiling that used unique molecular barcoding. Smoking habits were recorded for all twin pairs, and individuals were classified as current, former or never smokers.

Here the chain combines TRBV5-1 and TRBJ2-3; TCRdb's D gene call, TRBD1, goes unchecked for lack of DNA. The specimen was blood. The receptor was isolated from a human donor with ulcerative colitis or Crohn's disease, or a healthy co-twin of an affected twin (not recorded which). The CDR3 protein is CASSPPEGGSTDTQYF.